This TCR beta chain was recovered during a study of CD8+CD57+ T cells in acquired aplastic anemia. Study-wide background: The sorted CD4+ and CD8+ cells yielded an average approximately 3.2 ug of DNA.

Study conclusions and caveats: Patients versus controls showed no significant CD8+ Simpson's diversity difference.

Concerning this clonotype: What it binds is not known.

Profiles of TCR beta VDJ and CDR3 were generated from a genomic DNA template. TCRdb passed the reads through MiXCR, listing each CDR3 protein once. This sample has more than 150,000 distinct CDR3 sequences; less than 50% occur once, and the top ten carry over 10%. All patients picked for sequencing had shown, by flow cytometry, an expansion of CD8+CD57+ cells. As a group, the patients uniformly had severe acquired aplastic anemia. V was trimmed by 3 bases and J by 0 bases, leaving 11 bases between them. The CDR3 length is 15 residues. CDR1 SNHLY and CDR2 FYNNEI come from the germline V gene. The source is a human donor with aplastic anemia. V is TRBV2 and J is TRBJ2-5, with D possibly being TRBD1 (5 bases). The sequencing sample was made of sorted CD4+, CD8+, or CD8+CD57+ T cells (not recorded which) from PBMCs. The CDR3 reads CASSDPTDNQETQYF. As DNA, the CDR3 is TGTGCCAGCAGTGACCCGACAGATAACCAAGAGACCCAGTACTTC.